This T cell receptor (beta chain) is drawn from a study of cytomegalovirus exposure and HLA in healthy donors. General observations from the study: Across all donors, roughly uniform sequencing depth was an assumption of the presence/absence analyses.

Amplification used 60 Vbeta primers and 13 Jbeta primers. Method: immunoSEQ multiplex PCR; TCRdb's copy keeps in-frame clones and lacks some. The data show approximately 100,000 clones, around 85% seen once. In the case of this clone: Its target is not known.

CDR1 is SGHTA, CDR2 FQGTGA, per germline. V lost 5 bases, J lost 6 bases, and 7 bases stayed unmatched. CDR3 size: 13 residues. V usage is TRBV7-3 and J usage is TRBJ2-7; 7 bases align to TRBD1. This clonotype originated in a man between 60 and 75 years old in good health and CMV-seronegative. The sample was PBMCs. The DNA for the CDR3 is TGTGCCAGCAGCCCGCAGGGGGTAGGCGAGCAGTACTTC. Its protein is CASSPQGVGEQYF. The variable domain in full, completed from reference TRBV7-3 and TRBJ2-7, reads GAGVSQTPSNKVTEKGKYVELRCDPISGHTALYWYRQSLGQGPEFLIYFQGTGAADDSGLPNDRFFAVRPEGSVSTLKIQRTERGDSAVYLCASSPQGVGEQYFGPGTRLTVT.